These T cell receptor beta chains were read from a single sample in a study of shared clonotypes between healthy human individuals. Sequenced by immunoSEQ multiplex PCR; TCRdb stores in-frame clones only, minus some. The table includes millions of clones, over 85% detected once. The sequencing input was naive CD8+ T cells sorted from blood. These receptors were collected from a man aged 18-30 years in good health. Both conserved end residues are part of each CDR3. Each record gives: CDR3 protein, CDR3 DNA, V gene, CDR3 length, clone size, J gene, D gene. D genes are given only for firm matches. The size entry is marked missing in some rows and otherwise reads once, few, many or a size class.

CASSQGGDPGRANEKLFF,TGCGCCAGCAGCCAAGGGGGTGATCCAGGGAGGGCTAATGAAAAACTGTTTTTT,TRBV4-1,18,-,TRBJ1-4,-
CASSLSQRASYNEQFF,TGTGCCAGCAGTTTATCCCAGCGGGCCTCCTACAATGAGCAGTTCTTC,TRBV27,16,-,TRBJ2-1,-
CASSSGVWRESSRYEQYF,TGTGCCAGCAGCTCGGGGGTCTGGCGGGAGAGTTCGAGATACGAGCAGTACTTC,TRBV5-5,18,-,TRBJ2-7,TRBD2
CASSYSTGNEKLFF,TGTGCCAGCAGCTATTCGACAGGGAATGAAAAACTGTTTTTT,TRBV5-6,14,-,TRBJ1-4,TRBD1
CASSVRLAGWEQFF,TGTGCCAGCAGCGTACGACTAGCGGGGTGGGAGCAGTTCTTC,TRBV9,14,-,TRBJ2-1,TRBD2
CASKVAEGYEQYF,TGTGCCAGCAAGGTAGCGGAGGGCTACGAGCAGTACTTC,TRBV6-5,13,-,TRBJ2-7,-
CASSFGNTEAFF,TGTGCCAGCAGCTTCGGGAACACTGAAGCTTTCTTT,TRBV5-4,12,few,TRBJ1-1,-
CASRAQEDYNSPLHF,TGTGCCAGCAGAGCACAGGAAGACTATAATTCACCCCTCCACTTT,TRBV5-6,15,-,TRBJ1-6,-
CSALLVPQETQYF,TGCAGCGCCCTACTAGTGCCACAAGAGACCCAGTACTTC,TRBV29-1,13,-,TRBJ2-5,-
CASTSRENTGELFF,TGTGCCAGCACCAGTCGGGAGAACACCGGGGAGCTGTTTTTT,TRBV18,14,-,TRBJ2-2,-
CASSLGTNSPLHF,TGTGCCAGCAGCTTGGGGACTAATTCACCCCTCCACTTT,TRBV5-5,13,-,TRBJ1-6,-
CATEERGALNEQFF,TGTGCCACAGAGGAGCGGGGAGCCCTCAATGAGCAGTTCTTC,TRBV2,14,-,TRBJ2-1,TRBD2
CASSLGAFFGTGETQYF,TGCGCCAGCAGCTTGGGGGCTTTTTTCGGGACGGGAGAGACCCAGTACTTC,TRBV5-1,17,-,TRBJ2-5,-
CASSYTGTGELFF,TGTGCCAGCAGTTATACCGGCACCGGGGAGCTGTTTTTT,TRBV6-5,13,-,TRBJ2-2,-
CASSQEPYNEQFF,TGTGCCAGCAGCCAGGAGCCCTACAATGAGCAGTTCTTC,TRBV7-6,13,-,TRBJ2-1,-
CASSQMGQAHYEQYF,TGTGCCAGCAGCCAAATGGGTCAAGCCCACTACGAGCAGTACTTC,TRBV7-9,15,-,TRBJ2-7,-
CASSFFPGELFF,TGTGCCAGCAGCTTTTTTCCCGGGGAGCTGTTTTTT,TRBV5-6,12,-,TRBJ2-2,-
CASSYGDGLGVHEQFF,TGTGCCAGCAGTTATGGGGACGGATTGGGGGTACATGAGCAGTTCTTC,TRBV6-5,16,-,TRBJ2-1,-
CASSYSGPHEQYF,TGTGCCAGCAGTTACTCGGGCCCCCACGAGCAGTACTTC,TRBV6-6,13,-,TRBJ2-7,-
CASKETGGSSTDTQYF,TGTGCCAGCAAGGAAACAGGGGGATCTAGCACAGATACGCAGTATTTT,TRBV2,16,-,TRBJ2-3,TRBD1
CASSPQGVGMNTEAFF,TGCGCCAGCAGCCCCCAGGGGGTGGGAATGAACACTGAAGCTTTCTTT,TRBV5-1,16,few,TRBJ1-1,TRBD1
CASSQVAMAGAYNEQFF,TGTGCCAGCAGTCAAGTAGCCATGGCGGGGGCTTACAATGAGCAGTTCTTC,TRBV27,17,-,TRBJ2-1,-